Detailed here is one T cell receptor beta chain. Its antigen is still unknown. Researchers ran the PCR with 60 Vbeta and 13 Jbeta primers. The table came from immunoSEQ multiplex PCR; TCRdb's copy has only in-frame clones and leaves some out. The sample consists of about 130,000 clones, approximately 80% of them appearing once. The data originate from a study of cytomegalovirus exposure and HLA in healthy donors. The study's findings and limits: Across HLA loci, a later analysis found differing TCR association rates, with DRB1 most and HLA-C fewest.

The CDR3 totals 13 residues. The germline CDR1 and CDR2 sequences are MNHEY and SVGAGI. The junction had 9 bases not matched to a gene; V was cut back by 7 bases and J by 6 bases. Material: PBMCs. The rearrangement uses TRBV6-5 and TRBJ2-7; TRBD1 agrees at 7 bases. The clonotype comes from a man aged 25 to 40 in good health and CMV-seronegative. The CDR3 DNA reads TGTGCCAGCAACCGAGACAGGGCTGGCGAGCAGTACTTC. It specifies CASNRDRAGEQYF.